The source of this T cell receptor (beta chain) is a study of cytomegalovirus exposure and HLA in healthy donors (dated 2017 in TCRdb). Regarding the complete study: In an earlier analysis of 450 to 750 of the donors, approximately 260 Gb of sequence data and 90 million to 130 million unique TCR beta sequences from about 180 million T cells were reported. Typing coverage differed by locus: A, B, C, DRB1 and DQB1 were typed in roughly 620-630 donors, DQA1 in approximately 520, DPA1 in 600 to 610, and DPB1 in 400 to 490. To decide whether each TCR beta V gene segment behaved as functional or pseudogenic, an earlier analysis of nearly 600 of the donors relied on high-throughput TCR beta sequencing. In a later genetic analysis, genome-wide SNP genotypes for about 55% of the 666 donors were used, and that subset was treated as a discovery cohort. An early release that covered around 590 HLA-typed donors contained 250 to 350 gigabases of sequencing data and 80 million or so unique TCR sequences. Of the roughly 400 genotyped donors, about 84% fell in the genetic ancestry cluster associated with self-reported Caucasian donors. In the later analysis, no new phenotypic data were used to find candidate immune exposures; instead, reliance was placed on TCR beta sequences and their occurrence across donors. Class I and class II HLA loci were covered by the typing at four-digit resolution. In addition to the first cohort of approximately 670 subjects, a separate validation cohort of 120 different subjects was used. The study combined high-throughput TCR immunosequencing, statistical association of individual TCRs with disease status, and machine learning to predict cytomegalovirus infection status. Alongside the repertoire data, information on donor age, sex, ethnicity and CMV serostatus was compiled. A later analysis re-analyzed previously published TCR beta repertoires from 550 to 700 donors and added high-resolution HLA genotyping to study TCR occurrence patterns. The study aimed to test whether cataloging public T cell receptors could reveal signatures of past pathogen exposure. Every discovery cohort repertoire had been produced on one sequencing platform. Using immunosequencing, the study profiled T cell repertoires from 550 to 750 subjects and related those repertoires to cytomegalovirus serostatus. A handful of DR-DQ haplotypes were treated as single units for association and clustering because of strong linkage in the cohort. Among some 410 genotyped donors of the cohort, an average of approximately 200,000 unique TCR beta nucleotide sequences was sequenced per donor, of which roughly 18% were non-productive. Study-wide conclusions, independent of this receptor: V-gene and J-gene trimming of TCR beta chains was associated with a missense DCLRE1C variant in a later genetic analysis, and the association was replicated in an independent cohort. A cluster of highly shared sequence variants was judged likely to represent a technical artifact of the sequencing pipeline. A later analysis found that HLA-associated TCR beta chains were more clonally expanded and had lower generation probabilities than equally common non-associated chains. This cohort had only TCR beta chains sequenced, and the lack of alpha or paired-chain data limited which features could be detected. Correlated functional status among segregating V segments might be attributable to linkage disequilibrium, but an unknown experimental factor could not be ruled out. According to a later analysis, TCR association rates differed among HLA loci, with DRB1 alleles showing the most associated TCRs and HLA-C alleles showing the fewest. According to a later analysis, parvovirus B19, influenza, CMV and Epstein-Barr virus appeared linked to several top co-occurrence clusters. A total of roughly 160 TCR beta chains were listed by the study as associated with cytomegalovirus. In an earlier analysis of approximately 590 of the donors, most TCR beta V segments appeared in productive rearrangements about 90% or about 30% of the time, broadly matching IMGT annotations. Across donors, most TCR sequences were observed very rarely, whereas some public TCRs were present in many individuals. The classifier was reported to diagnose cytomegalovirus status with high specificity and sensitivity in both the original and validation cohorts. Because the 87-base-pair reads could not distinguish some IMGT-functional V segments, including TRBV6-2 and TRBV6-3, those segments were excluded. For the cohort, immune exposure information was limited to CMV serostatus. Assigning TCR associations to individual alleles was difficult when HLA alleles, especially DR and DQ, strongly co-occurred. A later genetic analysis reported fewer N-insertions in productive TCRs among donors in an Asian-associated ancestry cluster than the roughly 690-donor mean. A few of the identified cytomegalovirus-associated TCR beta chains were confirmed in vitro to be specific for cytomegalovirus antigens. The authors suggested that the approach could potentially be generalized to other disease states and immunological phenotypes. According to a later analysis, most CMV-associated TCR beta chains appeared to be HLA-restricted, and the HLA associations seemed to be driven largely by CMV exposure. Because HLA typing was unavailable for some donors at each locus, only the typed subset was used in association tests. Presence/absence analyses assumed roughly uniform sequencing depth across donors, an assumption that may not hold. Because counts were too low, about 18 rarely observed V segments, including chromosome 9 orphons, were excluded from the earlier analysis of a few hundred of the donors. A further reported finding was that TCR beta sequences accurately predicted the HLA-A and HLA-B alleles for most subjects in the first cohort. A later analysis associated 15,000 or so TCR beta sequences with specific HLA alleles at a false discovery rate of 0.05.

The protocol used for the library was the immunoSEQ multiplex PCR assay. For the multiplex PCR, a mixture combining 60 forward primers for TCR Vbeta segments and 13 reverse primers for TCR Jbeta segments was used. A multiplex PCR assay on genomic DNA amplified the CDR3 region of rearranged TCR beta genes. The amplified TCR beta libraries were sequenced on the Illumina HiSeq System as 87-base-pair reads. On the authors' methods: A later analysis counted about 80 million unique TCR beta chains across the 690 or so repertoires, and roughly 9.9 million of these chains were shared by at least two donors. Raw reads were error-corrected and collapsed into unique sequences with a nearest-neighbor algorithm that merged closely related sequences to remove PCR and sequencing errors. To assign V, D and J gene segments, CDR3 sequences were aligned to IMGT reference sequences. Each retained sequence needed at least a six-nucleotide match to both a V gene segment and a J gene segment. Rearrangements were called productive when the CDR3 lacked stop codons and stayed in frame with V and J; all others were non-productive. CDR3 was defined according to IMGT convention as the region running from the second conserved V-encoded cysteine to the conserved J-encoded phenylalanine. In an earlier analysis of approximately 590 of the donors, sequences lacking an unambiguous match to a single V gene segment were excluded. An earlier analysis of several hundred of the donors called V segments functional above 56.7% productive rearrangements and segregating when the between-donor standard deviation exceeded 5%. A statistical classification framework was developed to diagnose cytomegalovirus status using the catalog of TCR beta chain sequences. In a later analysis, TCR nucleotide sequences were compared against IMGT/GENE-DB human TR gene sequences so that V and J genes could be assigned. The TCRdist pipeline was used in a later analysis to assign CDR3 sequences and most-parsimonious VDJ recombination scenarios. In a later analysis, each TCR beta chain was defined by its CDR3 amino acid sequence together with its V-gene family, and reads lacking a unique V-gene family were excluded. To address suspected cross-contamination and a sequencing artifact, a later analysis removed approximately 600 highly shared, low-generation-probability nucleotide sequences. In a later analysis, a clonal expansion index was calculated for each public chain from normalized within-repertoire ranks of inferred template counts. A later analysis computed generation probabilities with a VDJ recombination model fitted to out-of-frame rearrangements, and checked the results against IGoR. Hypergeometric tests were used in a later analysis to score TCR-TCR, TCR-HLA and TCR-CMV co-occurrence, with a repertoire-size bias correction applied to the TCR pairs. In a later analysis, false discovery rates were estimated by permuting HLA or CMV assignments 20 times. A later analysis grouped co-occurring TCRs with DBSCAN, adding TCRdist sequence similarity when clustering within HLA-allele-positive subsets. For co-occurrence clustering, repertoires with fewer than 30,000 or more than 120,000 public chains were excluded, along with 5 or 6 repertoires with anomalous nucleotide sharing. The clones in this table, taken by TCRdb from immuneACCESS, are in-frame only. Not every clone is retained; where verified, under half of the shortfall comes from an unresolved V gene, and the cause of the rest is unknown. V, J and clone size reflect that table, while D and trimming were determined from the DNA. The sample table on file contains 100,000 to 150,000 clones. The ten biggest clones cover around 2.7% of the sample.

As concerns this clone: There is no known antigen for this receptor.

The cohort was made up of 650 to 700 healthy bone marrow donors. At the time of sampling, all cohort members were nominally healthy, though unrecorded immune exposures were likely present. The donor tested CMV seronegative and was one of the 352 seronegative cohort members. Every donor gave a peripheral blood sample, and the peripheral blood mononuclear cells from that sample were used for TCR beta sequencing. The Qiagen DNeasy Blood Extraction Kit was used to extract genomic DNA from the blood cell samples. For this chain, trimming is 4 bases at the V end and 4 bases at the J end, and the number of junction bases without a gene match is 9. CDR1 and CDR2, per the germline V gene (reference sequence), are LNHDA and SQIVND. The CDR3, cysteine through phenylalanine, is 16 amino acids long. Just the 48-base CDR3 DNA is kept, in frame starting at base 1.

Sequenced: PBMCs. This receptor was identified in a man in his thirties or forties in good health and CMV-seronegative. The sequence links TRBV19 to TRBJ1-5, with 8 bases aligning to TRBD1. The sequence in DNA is TGTGCCAGTAGTACCCCCAGGGGGCCGGGTAATCAGCCCCAGCATTTT. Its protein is CASSTPRGPGNQPQHF.